The clone carrying this TCR beta chain was observed a single time. V was clipped by 5 bases and J by 0 bases; unmatched bases: 5. This CDR3 has 15 residues. CDR1 is SEHNR and CDR2 is FQNEAQ in the germline V gene (reference sequence). Assay: immunoSEQ multiplex PCR; the TCRdb copy retains only in-frame clones and omits some. The sample has some 57,000 clones; about 91% are singletons. These data are taken from a study of T cell changes during pregnancy in multiple sclerosis. The sequences come from CD4+ T cells from peripheral blood mononuclear cells, collected in the first trimester of pregnancy. The chain has TRBV7-9 and TRBJ1-1, with 8 bases that match TRBD1. The source is a female donor with multiple sclerosis, enrolled in a pregnancy study. CDR3 loop: CASSRRQGLNTEAFF. The CDR3 nucleotides are TGTGCCAGCAGCCGCCGACAGGGGTTGAACACTGAAGCTTTCTTT.